This T cell receptor (beta chain) was retrieved from a study of blood T cell repertoires in COVID-19 (dated by TCRdb to the early 2020s). About the full investigation: Collaborator samples came from the United States, Italy and Spain and covered acute and convalescent phases of COVID-19. The material from the prospective study consisted of cDNA or gDNA derived from T cells, B-cell-depleted T cells, or PBMCs. The dataset comprised deeply sampled blood TCRbeta repertoires from subjects exposed to, actively infected with, or recovered from COVID-19. The repertoires were released in a freely available public database intended as a resource for research on the immune response to SARS-CoV-2. Samples came from the ongoing ImmuneRACE study (first 160 participants) plus 1,254 subjects from 6 global collaborators. A de-identified subject ID, COVID-19 status, age in years and sex were almost always included in the sample metadata. Where available, HLA class I and class II types were taken from metadata supplied by the sample provider and were not determined by assay-based typing.

Samples from volunteer blood donors who had recovered from COVID-19 were contributed by a second Seattle source. The collaborating institutions used their own protocols to collect whole blood in K2EDTA tubes. For TCRbeta analysis, collaborators shipped samples in one of three forms: frozen whole blood, isolated PBMCs, or DNA extracted from either of those sample types. What the authors observed across the whole study: The quantity of clinical and demographic metadata differed by source and by participant and was supplied without curation.

TCRbeta CDR3 regions were amplified from genomic DNA by means of the immunoSEQ Assay, a bias-controlled multiplex PCR. As for how the authors treated the data: The number of nucleated cells in each sample was estimated from the amplification of reference gene primers within the assay. To quantify the absolute abundance of each unique TCRbeta CDR3 rearrangement, sequence reads were collapsed and filtered. Productive Simpson clonality was computed per sample as the square root of Simpson's diversity index over productive rearrangements. TCRdb mirrors the immuneACCESS table, restricted to in-frame sequences. Some clones are absent from its copies; in checked studies, under half trace to an unresolved V gene, and the reason for the others is unknown. The DNA was the basis for D and trimming; V, J and clone size are from that table. This sample comprises fewer than 150,000 clones, roughly 86% of them detected only once. The ten largest account for approximately 16% of the sample.

Turning to this clone: It lacks a known antigen. Base qualities are not recorded, but no much larger clone differs from it by a single base.

The CDR3 measures 12 amino acids from cysteine to phenylalanine. Only the CDR3 region is kept as DNA, spanning 36 bases read in frame from base 1. V gives up 2 bases and J gives up 9 bases, and the segment between their germline ends measures 8 bases. The germline V gene (reference sequence) sets CDR1 to SEHNR and CDR2 to FQNEAQ. The V and J genes are TRBV7-9 and TRBJ2-1, with the D segment identity uncertain. This TCR was recovered from a woman between 50 and 59 years old who had recovered from COVID-19. The sample was peripheral blood. The CDR3 region has the sequence CASSLNGVEQFF. The nucleotides read TGTGCCAGCAGCTTAAACGGAGTTGAGCAGTTCTTC.